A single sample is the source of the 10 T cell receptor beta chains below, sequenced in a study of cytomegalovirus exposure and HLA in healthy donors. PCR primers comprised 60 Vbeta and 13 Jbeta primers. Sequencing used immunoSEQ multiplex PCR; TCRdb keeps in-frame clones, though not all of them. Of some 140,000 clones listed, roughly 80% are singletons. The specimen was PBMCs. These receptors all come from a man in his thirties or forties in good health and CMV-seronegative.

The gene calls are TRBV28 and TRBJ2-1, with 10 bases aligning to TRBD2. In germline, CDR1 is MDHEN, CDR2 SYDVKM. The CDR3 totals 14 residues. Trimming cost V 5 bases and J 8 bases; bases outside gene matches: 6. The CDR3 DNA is TGTGCCAGCAGTGCTAGCGGGAGTAGTCATGAGCAGTTCTTC. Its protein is CASSASGSSHEQFF.

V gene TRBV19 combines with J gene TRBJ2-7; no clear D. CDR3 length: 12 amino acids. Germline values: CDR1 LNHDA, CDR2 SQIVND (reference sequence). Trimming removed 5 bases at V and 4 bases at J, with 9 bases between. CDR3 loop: CASSDTGYEQYF. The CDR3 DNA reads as TGTGCCAGTAGTGACACCGGTTACGAGCAGTACTTC.

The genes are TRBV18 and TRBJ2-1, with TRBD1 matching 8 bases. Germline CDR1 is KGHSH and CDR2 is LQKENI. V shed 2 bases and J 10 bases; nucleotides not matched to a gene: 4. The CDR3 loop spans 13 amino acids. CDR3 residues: CASSPGQGQEQFF. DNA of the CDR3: TGTGCCAGCTCACCAGGACAGGGTCAGGAGCAGTTCTTC.

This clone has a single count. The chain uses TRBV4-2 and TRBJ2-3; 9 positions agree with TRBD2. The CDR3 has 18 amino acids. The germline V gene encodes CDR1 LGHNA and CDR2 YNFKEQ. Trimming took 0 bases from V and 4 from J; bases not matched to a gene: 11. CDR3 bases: TGTGCCAGCAGCCAAGAATCCCTAGCGGGAATCGGATCAGATACGCAGTATTTT. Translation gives CASSQESLAGIGSDTQYF.

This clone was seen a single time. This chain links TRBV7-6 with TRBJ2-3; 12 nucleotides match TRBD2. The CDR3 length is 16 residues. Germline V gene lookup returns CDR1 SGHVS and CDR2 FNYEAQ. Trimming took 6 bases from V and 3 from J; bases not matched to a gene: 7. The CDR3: CASSRGLAGGTDTQYF. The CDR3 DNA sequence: TGTGCCAGCAGTCGGGGACTAGCGGGCGGAACAGATACGCAGTATTTT.

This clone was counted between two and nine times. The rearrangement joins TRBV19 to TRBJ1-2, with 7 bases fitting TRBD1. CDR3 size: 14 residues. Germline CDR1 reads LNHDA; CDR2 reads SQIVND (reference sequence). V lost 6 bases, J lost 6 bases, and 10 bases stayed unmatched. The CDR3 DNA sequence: TGTGCCAGTAGGATACAGGGGTCGTTGAATGGCTACACCTTC. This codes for CASRIQGSLNGYTF.

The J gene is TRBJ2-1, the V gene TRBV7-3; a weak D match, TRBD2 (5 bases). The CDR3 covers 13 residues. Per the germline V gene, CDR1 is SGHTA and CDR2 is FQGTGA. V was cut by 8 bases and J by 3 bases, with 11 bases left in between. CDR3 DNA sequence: TGTGCCAGCTCAAGCGGTAACTACAATGAGCAGTTCTTC. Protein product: CASSSGNYNEQFF.

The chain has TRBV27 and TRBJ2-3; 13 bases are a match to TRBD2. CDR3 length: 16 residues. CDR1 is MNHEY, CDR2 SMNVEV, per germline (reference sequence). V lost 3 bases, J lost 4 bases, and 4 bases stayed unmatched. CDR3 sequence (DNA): TGTGCCAGCAGTTTCTTACTAGCGGGAGGGCCAGATACGCAGTATTTT. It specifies CASSFLLAGGPDTQYF.

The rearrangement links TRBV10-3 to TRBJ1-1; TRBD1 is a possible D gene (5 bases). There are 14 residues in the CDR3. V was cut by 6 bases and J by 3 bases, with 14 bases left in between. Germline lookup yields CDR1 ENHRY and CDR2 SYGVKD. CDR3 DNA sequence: TGTGCCATCAGGGGGGGGAGTACGGACACTGAAGCTTTCTTT. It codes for CAIRGGSTDTEAFF.

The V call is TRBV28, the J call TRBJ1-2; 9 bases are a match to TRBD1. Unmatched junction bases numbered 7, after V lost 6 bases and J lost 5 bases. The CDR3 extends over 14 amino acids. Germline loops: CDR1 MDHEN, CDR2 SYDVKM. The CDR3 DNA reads TGTGCCAGCAGCATACAGGGGGCGAGTTATGGCTACACCTTC. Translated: CASSIQGASYGYTF.